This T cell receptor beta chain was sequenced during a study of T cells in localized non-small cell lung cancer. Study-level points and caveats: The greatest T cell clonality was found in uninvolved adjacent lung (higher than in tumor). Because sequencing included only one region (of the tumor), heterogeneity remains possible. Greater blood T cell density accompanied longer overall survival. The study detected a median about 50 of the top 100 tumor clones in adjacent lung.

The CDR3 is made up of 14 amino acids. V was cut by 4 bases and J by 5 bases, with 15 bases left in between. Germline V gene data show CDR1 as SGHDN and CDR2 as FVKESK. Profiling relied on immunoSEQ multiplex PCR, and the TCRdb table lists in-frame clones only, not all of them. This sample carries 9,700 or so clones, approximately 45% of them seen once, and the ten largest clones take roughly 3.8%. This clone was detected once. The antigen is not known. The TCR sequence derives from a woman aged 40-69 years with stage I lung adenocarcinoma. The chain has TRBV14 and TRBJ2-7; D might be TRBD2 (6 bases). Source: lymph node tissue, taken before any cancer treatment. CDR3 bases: TGTGCCAGCAGCCCCCTAGGCGGGGCGAACGAGCAGTACTTC. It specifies CASSPLGGANEQYF.